This T cell receptor (beta chain) comes out of a study of identical twins. Many counts were recorded for this clonotype. TCRdb processed the 5' RACE reads anew with MiXCR; each CDR3 protein has one entry. This table holds under 350,000 distinct CDR3 sequences, roughly 10% found once. This CDR3 spans 15 amino acids. Germline values: CDR1 LNHNV, CDR2 YYDKDF (reference sequence). The germline V and J ends were trimmed by 5 bases and 0 bases, with 8 bases remaining between them. The same data also went into a second study, on yellow fever vaccine responses in identical twins.

This chain joins TRBV15 and TRBJ2-6; D uncertain. This TCR was sampled from a woman between 18 and 29 years old in good health. The sequenced sample consisted of CD8+ T cells sorted from blood. CDR3 residues: CATSYESSGANVLTF. The CDR3 coding sequence is TGTGCCACCAGCTACGAGAGCTCTGGGGCCAACGTCCTGACTTTC.